The rows below give T cell receptor beta chains drawn from one sample of a study of cytomegalovirus exposure and HLA in healthy donors. Profiling relied on immunoSEQ multiplex PCR, and the TCRdb table lists in-frame clones only, not all of them. Of around 140,000 clones listed, roughly 9.6% are singletons. The specimen sequenced was PBMCs. Receptor source: a woman between 40 and 55 years old in good health and CMV-seropositive. The CDR3 runs from the conserved cysteine through the conserved F or W. A D gene is named only where the DNA matches it firmly. The size field is filled for only some rows; it gives once, few, many or a size class.

TRBJ2-1 | few | TRBD2 | TRBV13 | TGTGCCAGCAGCCGACTAGCGGGGGTGTCCGGTGAGCAGTTCTTC | CASSRLAGVSGEQFF
TRBJ2-2 | few | . | TRBV11-2 | TGTGCCAGCAGCTTAGGACAGGCCGGGGAGCTGTTTTTT | CASSLGQAGELFF
TRBJ2-1 | few | . | TRBV9 | TGTGCCAGCAGCGCGGGATTTAACAATGAGCAGTTCTTC | CASSAGFNNEQFF
TRBJ1-1 | few | . | TRBV9 | TGTGCCAGCAGCGTAGAACCGAGCACTGAAGCTTTCTTT | CASSVEPSTEAFF
TRBJ2-2 | few | TRBD1 | TRBV7-2 | TGTGCCAGCAGCCTTCACTCAGGGGGCACCGGGGAGCTGTTTTTT | CASSLHSGGTGELFF
TRBJ2-3 | . | TRBD1 | TRBV7-2 | TGTGCCAGCAGCCCCCGGACAGGGTACACAGATACGCAGTATTTT | CASSPRTGYTDTQYF
TRBJ1-2 | few | TRBD1 | TRBV19 | TGTGCCAGTAGCCCGGGACAGGGCTATGGCTACACCTTC | CASSPGQGYGYTF
TRBJ2-2 | few | TRBD2 | TRBV4-1 | TGCGCCAGCAGCCAAGAGGGACTAGCGGGGGGGCCCGGGGAGCTGTTTTTT | CASSQEGLAGGPGELFF
TRBJ2-5 | few | . | TRBV7-3 | TGTGCCAGCAGCTTAACCACTAGTACTTGGGAGACCCAGTACTTC | CASSLTTSTWETQYF
TRBJ2-4 | . | . | TRBV2 | TGTGCCAGCACCCGGGACTTAGAGGACATTCAGTACTTC | CASTRDLEDIQYF
TRBJ2-2 | . | . | TRBV7-2 | TGTGCCAGCAGCTTAAACAGGAGGGTCGGGGAGCTGTTTTTT | CASSLNRRVGELFF
TRBJ2-1 | . | . | TRBV7-2 | TGTGCCAGCAGCTTAGCTACAAGCTCCTACAATGAGCAGTTCTTC | CASSLATSSYNEQFF
TRBJ1-1 | few | . | TRBV5-1 | TGCGCCAGCAGCTACTTTGCGGGAGGAAACACTGAAGCTTTCTTT | CASSYFAGGNTEAFF
TRBJ2-7 | . | TRBD2 | TRBV7-9 | TGTGCCAGCAGCCACGTCGACGCGGGGGGCGCCTACGAGCAGTACTTC | CASSHVDAGGAYEQYF
TRBJ2-3 | . | TRBD2 | TRBV6-5 | TGTGCCAGCAGCCCCACTAGCGGCCTCACAGATACGCAGTATTTT | CASSPTSGLTDTQYF
TRBJ2-6 | . | TRBD1 | TRBV7-2 | TGTGCCAGCAGCAGAGCCGGGACAGGGGGCGGTGGGGCCAACGTCCTGACTTTC | CASSRAGTGGGGANVLTF
TRBJ1-4 | . | TRBD1 | TRBV5-6 | TGTGCCAGCAGCTCGGACCGGGACAGAACATTGTCAACTAATGAAAAACTGTTTTTT | CASSSDRDRTLSTNEKLFF
TRBJ2-1 | . | TRBD2 | TRBV11-1 | TGTGCCAGCAGCTTAGAAGCGGGGGAGGATGAGCAGTTCTTC | CASSLEAGEDEQFF
TRBJ1-5 | few | TRBD1 | TRBV6-1 | TGTGCCAGCAGTGAAGCGGGACAGCTTGGCAATCAGCCCCAGCATTTT | CASSEAGQLGNQPQHF
TRBJ2-3 | few | . | TRBV19 | TGTGCCAGTTCGGACACATCACTGGGGGATACGCAGTATTTT | CASSDTSLGDTQYF
TRBJ1-2 | . | TRBD1 | TRBV5-1 | TGCGCCAGCAGCTTGGTGCCCAGGGGGTCGGAAAATGGCTACACCTTC | CASSLVPRGSENGYTF
TRBJ2-7 | . | . | TRBV7-2 | TGTGCCAGCAGCTTAGTCCCCGGACTTAACTACGAGCAGTACTTC | CASSLVPGLNYEQYF
TRBJ2-7 | few | . | TRBV19 | TGTGCCAGTAGTTCCCAAGGGGGAATCTCCTACGAGCAGTACTTC | CASSSQGGISYEQYF
TRBJ2-1 | . | . | TRBV5-1 | TGCGCCAGCAGCTTGGTGGGAGGGGGTGGTGAGCAGTTCTTC | CASSLVGGGGEQFF
TRBJ2-3 | few | . | TRBV5-6 | TGTGCCAGCAGCGAGGCGGGGCGCACAGATACGCAGTATTTT | CASSEAGRTDTQYF
TRBJ2-3 | . | TRBD2 | TRBV5-6 | TGTGCCAGCAGCTTAGTGGGGGCTAGCGGGGATACGCAGTATTTT | CASSLVGASGDTQYF
TRBJ2-3 | few | . | TRBV11-2 | TGTGCCAGCAGCTTAGGTGACTTAGGGGCCTTCACAGATACGCAGTATTTT | CASSLGDLGAFTDTQYF
TRBJ2-2 | . | . | TRBV9 | TGTGCCAGCTCTCGTGCAGGGGCAAACACCGGGGAGCTGTTTTTT | CASSRAGANTGELFF
TRBJ1-2 | . | TRBD1 | TRBV6-1 | TGTGCCAGCAGTGAATTCGACAGGGCAATCACCTTC | CASSEFDRAITF
TRBJ2-7 | few | . | TRBV5-1 | TGCGCCAGCAGCCCCGGGACTTTTTCCTACGAGCAGTACTTC | CASSPGTFSYEQYF
TRBJ2-3 | few | TRBD1 | TRBV29-1 | TGCAGCGCGGGACAGGAAGTATCAGATACGCAGTATTTT | CSAGQEVSDTQYF
TRBJ2-3 | few | . | TRBV19 | TGTGCCAGTAGTACCCGGACAGATACGCAGTATTTT | CASSTRTDTQYF
TRBJ2-7 | . | . | TRBV7-2 | TGTGCCAGCAGCTTTGCCTGGGGAGGGGGGGTTTACGAGCAGTACTTC | CASSFAWGGGVYEQYF
TRBJ1-4 | few | TRBD1 | TRBV5-1 | TGCGCCGGGCCTTGGGGGACAGGGGGCATGGGTGTGTTTTTT | CAGPWGTGGMGVFF
TRBJ2-7 | . | . | TRBV6-1 | TGTGCCAGCGCCGCAGGACTCTCCTACGAGCAGTACTTC | CASAAGLSYEQYF
TRBJ2-5 | . | . | TRBV4-3 | TGCGCCAGCAGCCAAGATGGCGGGGAAGAGACCCAGTACTTC | CASSQDGGEETQYF
TRBJ1-6 | . | . | TRBV19 | TGTGCCAGTAGAGACTCCCACGGGAATTCACCCCTCCACTTT | CASRDSHGNSPLHF
TRBJ2-3 | few | . | TRBV19 | TGTGCCAGTGCGAATTCGGGGTTCGAAGATACGCAGTATTTT | CASANSGFEDTQYF
TRBJ1-1 | few | TRBD1 | TRBV4-1 | TGCGCCAGCAGCCAATTCGGACAGGGGGGGACTGAAGCTTTCTTT | CASSQFGQGGTEAFF
TRBJ2-1 | . | TRBD1 | TRBV2 | TGTGCCAGCAGTGAAGAGGGGACAGGGGCGAATGAGCAGTTCTTC | CASSEEGTGANEQFF
TRBJ2-7 | few | . | TRBV5-4 | TGTGCCAGCAGTGTAACAGGGAACTCCTACGAGCAGTACTTC | CASSVTGNSYEQYF
TRBJ1-2 | . | . | TRBV18 | TGTGCCAGCTCACCTACTTACCGGGACACCGATGGCTACACCTTC | CASSPTYRDTDGYTF
TRBJ2-5 | . | TRBD1 | TRBV18 | TGTGCCAGCTCAGACAGGGGCCTACAGGAGACCCAGTACTTC | CASSDRGLQETQYF
TRBJ2-7 | few | . | TRBV5-5 | TGTGCCAGCAGCTTGGGAGGGCAATCCTACGAGCAGTACTTC | CASSLGGQSYEQYF
TRBJ2-2 | few | . | TRBV2 | TGTGCCAGCAGTGTGGAGGGGCGGAACACCGGGGAGCTGTTTTTT | CASSVEGRNTGELFF
TRBJ2-2 | few | . | TRBV6-6 | TGTGCCAGCAGACAGAAACTTACCGGGGAGCTGTTTTTT | CASRQKLTGELFF
TRBJ1-5 | few | TRBD1 | TRBV6-6 | TGTGCCAGCAGTTACCCGGGACAGGGGGTCAATCAGCCCCAGCATTTT | CASSYPGQGVNQPQHF
TRBJ2-1 | few | . | TRBV18 | TGTGCCAGCTCACCCCCAGGAAATTACAATGAGCAGTTCTTC | CASSPPGNYNEQFF
TRBJ2-7 | few | TRBD1 | TRBV11-2 | TGTGCCAGCAGCCCGTACAGGGGGCGCCTTTACTACGAGCAGTACTTC | CASSPYRGRLYYEQYF
TRBJ2-2 | few | . | TRBV7-7 | TGTGCCAGCAGCCAACCTTCGGGATCCGGGGAGCTGTTTTTT | CASSQPSGSGELFF
TRBJ2-5 | few | TRBD1 | TRBV5-6 | TGTGCCAGCAGCCCGGTAAGGGGGCGAGAGACCCAGTACTTC | CASSPVRGRETQYF
TRBJ1-4 | few | TRBD1 | TRBV18 | TGTGCCAGCTCACAGGGACAGGGGCGGACTAATGAAAAACTGTTTTTT | CASSQGQGRTNEKLFF
TRBJ2-7 | . | . | TRBV4-2 | TGTGCCAGCAGCCAAGGGCGCGGAGGAAGCTCCTACGAGCAGTACTTC | CASSQGRGGSSYEQYF
TRBJ1-5 | . | TRBD1 | TRBV5-1 | TGCGCCAGCGACCGGGACAGGGGGCGAAAATCGGGTCAGCCCCAGCATTTT | CASDRDRGRKSGQPQHF
TRBJ2-7 | few | TRBD1 | TRBV6-5 | TGTGCCAGCAGCCTAGGGACAGGTAGAATCTACGAGCAGTACTTC | CASSLGTGRIYEQYF
TRBJ2-5 | . | TRBD1 | TRBV5-1 | TGCGCCAGCAGCTTGGCCGGGACAGGCGAAGAGACCCAGTACTTC | CASSLAGTGEETQYF
TRBJ2-1 | . | TRBD2 | TRBV7-2 | TGTGCCAGCAGCTTAGTGGTAGCGGGGGGCCTCTACAATGAGCAGTTCTTC | CASSLVVAGGLYNEQFF
TRBJ2-7 | few | TRBD2 | TRBV5-6 | TGTGCCAGCACCGTGGGAGGGGCCCTCACCTACGAGCAGTACTTC | CASTVGGALTYEQYF
TRBJ1-5 | . | . | TRBV6-5 | TGTGCCAGCAGTACTAGGAGGAATCAGCCCCAGCATTTT | CASSTRRNQPQHF